This is a list of T cell receptor beta chains from one sample in a study of chemoradiotherapy in HPV16-positive cancers. Generated by immunoSEQ multiplex PCR, the TCRdb table keeps only in-frame clones and is missing some. Among 1,500 to 2,000 clones listed, under 90% were seen once. The sequencing here drew on tumor tissue, taken from a patient who underwent chemoradiotherapy. The source is a human donor with HPV-associated anogenital cancer. The CDR3 runs from the conserved cysteine through the conserved F or W. A D gene is named only where the DNA matches it firmly. Clone size is stated in some rows and not others, as once, few, many or a class when expanded.

v_gene: TRBV6-1; d_gene: .; abundance: .; j_gene: TRBJ1-1; CDR3aa: CASSPGDIEAFF; CDR3nt: TGTGCCAGCAGTCCGGGGGATATTGAAGCTTTCTTT
v_gene: TRBV14; d_gene: .; abundance: .; j_gene: TRBJ1-1; CDR3aa: CASSQEDNTEAFF; CDR3nt: TGTGCCAGCAGCCAAGAGGACAACACTGAAGCTTTCTTT
v_gene: TRBV11-2; d_gene: TRBD1; abundance: .; j_gene: TRBJ2-1; CDR3aa: CASSSTGGSYNEQFF; CDR3nt: TGTGCCAGCAGCTCGACAGGGGGCTCCTACAATGAGCAGTTCTTC
v_gene: TRBV5-6; d_gene: .; abundance: .; j_gene: TRBJ2-7; CDR3aa: CASSSTREQYF; CDR3nt: TGTGCCAGCAGCTCGACGCGGGAGCAGTACTTC
v_gene: TRBV19; d_gene: .; abundance: .; j_gene: TRBJ1-5; CDR3aa: CASSIGWNEGGQPQHF; CDR3nt: TGTGCCAGTAGTATAGGTTGGAATGAGGGTGGACAGCCCCAGCATTTT
v_gene: TRBV9; d_gene: .; abundance: few; j_gene: TRBJ1-1; CDR3aa: CASSESQNTEAFF; CDR3nt: TGTGCCAGCAGCGAATCTCAGAACACTGAAGCTTTCTTT
v_gene: TRBV7-2; d_gene: TRBD2; abundance: .; j_gene: TRBJ2-5; CDR3aa: CASSLVAMLAGNRETQYF; CDR3nt: TGTGCCAGCAGCTTAGTAGCGATGCTAGCGGGGAATCGAGAGACCCAGTACTTC
v_gene: TRBV4-2; d_gene: .; abundance: .; j_gene: TRBJ2-7; CDR3aa: CASSPYHPGEQYF; CDR3nt: TGTGCCAGCAGCCCCTATCACCCCGGCGAGCAGTACTTC
v_gene: TRBV5-6; d_gene: .; abundance: .; j_gene: TRBJ2-3; CDR3aa: CASSLWGAPDTQYF; CDR3nt: TGTGCCAGCAGCTTGTGGGGGGCCCCAGATACGCAGTATTTT
v_gene: TRBV7-9; d_gene: TRBD2; abundance: .; j_gene: TRBJ2-1; CDR3aa: CASSTTLAGGPSSYNEQFF; CDR3nt: TGTGCCAGCAGCACCACACTAGCGGGGGGGCCTAGCTCCTACAATGAGCAGTTCTTC
v_gene: TRBV6-4; d_gene: .; abundance: .; j_gene: TRBJ1-2; CDR3aa: CASSDQESGGYTF; CDR3nt: TGTGCCAGCAGTGACCAGGAGAGCGGGGGCTACACCTTC
v_gene: TRBV29-1; d_gene: .; abundance: .; j_gene: TRBJ1-1; CDR3aa: CSVVGHLNTEAFF; CDR3nt: TGCAGCGTTGTGGGACACCTGAACACTGAAGCTTTCTTT
v_gene: TRBV11-2; d_gene: TRBD1; abundance: .; j_gene: TRBJ1-2; CDR3aa: CASSLGQGEYYGYTF; CDR3nt: TGTGCCAGCAGCTTGGGGCAGGGGGAATACTATGGCTACACCTTC
v_gene: TRBV19; d_gene: .; abundance: .; j_gene: TRBJ2-3; CDR3aa: CASSIERSTFGTDTQYF; CDR3nt: TGTGCCAGTAGTATAGAACGATCGACTTTTGGCACAGATACGCAGTATTTT
v_gene: TRBV5-1; d_gene: .; abundance: .; j_gene: TRBJ1-6; CDR3aa: CASSRRTAYNSPLHF; CDR3nt: TGCGCCAGCAGCCGCAGGACAGCCTATAATTCACCCCTCCACTTT
v_gene: TRBV18; d_gene: .; abundance: .; j_gene: TRBJ2-3; CDR3aa: CASSQTISTDTQYF; CDR3nt: TGTGCCAGCTCACAAACGATTAGCACAGATACGCAGTATTTT
v_gene: TRBV11-3; d_gene: .; abundance: .; j_gene: TRBJ2-3; CDR3aa: CASSFSYRDTQYF; CDR3nt: TGTGCCAGCAGCTTCTCCTACAGAGATACGCAGTATTTT
v_gene: TRBV9; d_gene: TRBD2; abundance: .; j_gene: TRBJ2-2; CDR3aa: CASSPGGRGNTGELFF; CDR3nt: TGTGCCAGCAGCCCGGGGGGGCGGGGGAACACCGGGGAGCTGTTTTTT
v_gene: TRBV19; d_gene: .; abundance: .; j_gene: TRBJ1-2; CDR3aa: CASSFGPAGDYGYTF; CDR3nt: TGTGCCAGTAGCTTTGGTCCGGCAGGAGACTATGGCTACACCTTC
v_gene: TRBV7-9; d_gene: TRBD1; abundance: few; j_gene: TRBJ2-3; CDR3aa: CASSSLDRPTDTQYF; CDR3nt: TGTGCCAGCAGCTCGTTGGACAGGCCGACAGATACGCAGTATTTT
v_gene: TRBV30; d_gene: .; abundance: once; j_gene: TRBJ1-6; CDR3aa: CAWSTGPPGRSPLHF; CDR3nt: TGTGCCTGGAGTACAGGGCCTCCGGGGAGGTCACCCCTCCACTTT
v_gene: TRBV7-2; d_gene: .; abundance: .; j_gene: TRBJ2-3; CDR3aa: CASSLGTRSTDTQYF; CDR3nt: TGTGCCAGCAGCTTAGGGACACGGAGCACAGATACGCAGTATTTT
v_gene: TRBV1; d_gene: .; abundance: .; j_gene: TRBJ2-3; CDR3aa: CTSPRLAGFHTDTQYF; CDR3nt: TGCACCAGCCCCCGACTAGCGGGGTTTCACACAGATACGCAGTATTTT
v_gene: TRBV6-1; d_gene: .; abundance: .; j_gene: TRBJ1-2; CDR3aa: CASSERDFYGYTF; CDR3nt: TGTGCCAGCAGTGAACGGGATTTCTATGGCTACACCTTC
v_gene: TRBV6-1; d_gene: TRBD1; abundance: .; j_gene: TRBJ1-6; CDR3aa: CASGDRDNSPLHF; CDR3nt: TGTGCCAGCGGGGACAGGGACAATTCACCCCTCCACTTT
v_gene: TRBV4-1; d_gene: .; abundance: .; j_gene: TRBJ2-2; CDR3aa: CASSQGFGPRPGELFF; CDR3nt: TGCGCCAGCAGCCAAGGTTTCGGACCAAGACCCGGGGAGCTGTTTTTT
v_gene: TRBV7-6; d_gene: .; abundance: once; j_gene: TRBJ2-2; CDR3aa: CASSPGTNANTGELFF; CDR3nt: TGTGCCAGCAGCCCCGGGACAAACGCGAACACCGGGGAGCTGTTTTTT
v_gene: TRBV6-6; d_gene: .; abundance: .; j_gene: TRBJ1-2; CDR3aa: CASSYSKGGKPYGYTF; CDR3nt: TGTGCCAGCAGTTACTCGAAAGGGGGAAAACCCTATGGCTACACCTTC
v_gene: TRBV6-6; d_gene: .; abundance: .; j_gene: TRBJ1-2; CDR3aa: CASSWTGTGYIYTF; CDR3nt: TGTGCCAGCAGTTGGACCGGGACTGGATACATCTACACCTTC
v_gene: TRBV25-1; d_gene: .; abundance: .; j_gene: TRBJ2-7; CDR3aa: CASSVRADEQYF; CDR3nt: TGTGCCAGCAGTGTAAGGGCGGACGAGCAGTACTTC